This T cell receptor (beta chain) was profiled in a study of response to subunit inactivated influenza vaccine. At least ten counts were recorded for this clonotype. Each CDR3 protein gets one entry after TCRdb re-called the RT-PCR reads with MiXCR. The profile shows about 800,000 distinct CDR3 sequences, approximately 22% of them singletons. Trimming at V came to 6 bases and at J to 2 bases, leaving 5 bases not matched to a gene. The CDR3 spans 14 residues. The TCR comes from a man over 45 who received an inactivated influenza vaccine. The chain joins TRBV12-3 or TRBV12-4 to TRBJ2-7; TRBD1 agrees at 9 bases. The input for sequencing was PBMCs from blood, taken 4 to 6 days after vaccination. The DNA of the CDR3 is TGTGCCAGCAGCTTCGGACAGGGGCCCTACGAGCAGTACTTC. Amino acid sequence: CASSFGQGPYEQYF.